The rows below give T cell receptor beta chains drawn from one sample of a study of blood T cells in healthy people across ages. TCRdb re-called the 5' RACE reads through MiXCR, storing one row per CDR3 protein. The sample shows just over 1 million distinct CDR3 sequences, 45% of them seen only once. The sequencing sample was made of blood. Receptor source: an older woman in good health. Each CDR3 is given with its conserved first and last residue. Fields, in order: V gene, clone size, D gene, J gene, CDR3 DNA, CDR3 protein. The D gene is left open where the match is weak. Some rows mark clone size as missing; the rest say once, few, many or name a class of expanded clone.

v_gene: TRBV5-1; abundance: NA; d_gene: TRBD2; j_gene: TRBJ2-1; CDR3nt: TGCGCCAGCAGCTCCGGGACTAGCGGGAGGTTGGGTGAGCAGTTCTTC; CDR3aa: CASSSGTSGRLGEQFF
v_gene: TRBV6-1; abundance: NA; d_gene: NA; j_gene: TRBJ2-5; CDR3nt: TGTGCCAGCAGTGAACCAGGGGCCGGGGCCCAGTACTTC; CDR3aa: CASSEPGAGAQYF
v_gene: TRBV3-1; abundance: NA; d_gene: TRBD2; j_gene: TRBJ2-1; CDR3nt: TGTGCCAGCAGCCAAGAGCCCAGCGGGAGGGCCAATGAGCAGTTCTTC; CDR3aa: CASSQEPSGRANEQFF
v_gene: TRBV3-1; abundance: few; d_gene: NA; j_gene: TRBJ2-7; CDR3nt: TGTGCCAGCAGCCAGGACTACCGCGAGCAGTACTTC; CDR3aa: CASSQDYREQYF
v_gene: TRBV7-3; abundance: NA; d_gene: TRBD2; j_gene: TRBJ2-1; CDR3nt: TGTGCCAGCAGCTTGAGTGCCGGACTAGTGGATGAGCAGTTCTTC; CDR3aa: CASSLSAGLVDEQFF
v_gene: TRBV20-1; abundance: NA; d_gene: TRBD1; j_gene: TRBJ1-6; CDR3nt: TGCAGTGCTAGACGAGACAGGGGAAGTTCACCCCTCCACTTT; CDR3aa: CSARRDRGSSPLHF
v_gene: TRBV5-1; abundance: NA; d_gene: NA; j_gene: TRBJ1-4; CDR3nt: TGCGCCAGCAGCTTGGGTGCGGGGCTTGGGGAAAAACTGTTTTTT; CDR3aa: CASSLGAGLGEKLFF
v_gene: TRBV27; abundance: NA; d_gene: NA; j_gene: TRBJ2-1; CDR3nt: TGTGCCAGCAGTCGAACCGGGGGAACCTACAATGAGCAGTTCTTC; CDR3aa: CASSRTGGTYNEQFF
v_gene: TRBV5-5; abundance: NA; d_gene: TRBD1; j_gene: TRBJ2-3; CDR3nt: TGTGCCAGCAGCTTGGCCCTTGGACAGGGAACAACCTTCGGTAGCACAGATACGCAGTATTTT; CDR3aa: CASSLALGQGTTFGSTDTQYF
v_gene: TRBV7-6; abundance: few; d_gene: NA; j_gene: TRBJ2-7; CDR3nt: TGTGCCAGCAGCTTAGATGAGGGGCCGGGAATCTACGAGCAGTACTTC; CDR3aa: CASSLDEGPGIYEQYF
v_gene: TRBV11-2; abundance: NA; d_gene: NA; j_gene: TRBJ2-3; CDR3nt: TGTGCCAGCAGCTTAGGAGTGAGGGGGGAAAAAGATACGCAGTATTTT; CDR3aa: CASSLGVRGEKDTQYF
v_gene: TRBV10-2; abundance: many; d_gene: TRBD2; j_gene: TRBJ2-3; CDR3nt: TGCGCCAGCAGTCAACTAGCGGGAGGGCCAAATACGCAGTATTTT; CDR3aa: CASSQLAGGPNTQYF
v_gene: TRBV5-1; abundance: NA; d_gene: NA; j_gene: TRBJ1-6; CDR3nt: TGCGCCAGCAGCTTGGAGCGGGTAGGGAATTCACCCCTCCACTTT; CDR3aa: CASSLERVGNSPLHF
v_gene: TRBV12-3/TRBV12-4; abundance: NA; d_gene: NA; j_gene: TRBJ2-7; CDR3nt: TGTGCCAGCAGTTTGGGCCCGGCTCTCTACGAGCAGTACTTC; CDR3aa: CASSLGPALYEQYF
v_gene: TRBV7-9; abundance: NA; d_gene: TRBD2; j_gene: TRBJ2-3; CDR3nt: TGTGCCAGCAGCTTCCCTAGCGGGAGTAAGGGTGGAAATAGAGATACGCAGTATTTT; CDR3aa: CASSFPSGSKGGNRDTQYF
v_gene: TRBV9; abundance: few; d_gene: TRBD2; j_gene: TRBJ2-1; CDR3nt: TGTGCCAGCAGCGCCCGACTAGCGGTAGACCGCCCCTACAATGAGCAGTTCTTC; CDR3aa: CASSARLAVDRPYNEQFF
v_gene: TRBV5-1; abundance: few; d_gene: NA; j_gene: TRBJ2-7; CDR3nt: TGCGCCAGCAGCTTGGAGTTCCCAACTCCTAACTACGAGCAGTACTTC; CDR3aa: CASSLEFPTPNYEQYF
v_gene: TRBV2; abundance: few; d_gene: TRBD1; j_gene: TRBJ2-7; CDR3nt: TGTGCCAGCAGAACGGACAGGAGACTATTCTACGAGCAGTACTTC; CDR3aa: CASRTDRRLFYEQYF
v_gene: TRBV7-2; abundance: NA; d_gene: NA; j_gene: TRBJ2-7; CDR3nt: TGTGCCAGCAGCTTATTCGGGGTTTTGGAGCAGTACTTC; CDR3aa: CASSLFGVLEQYF
v_gene: TRBV7-6; abundance: NA; d_gene: TRBD1; j_gene: TRBJ1-4; CDR3nt: TGTGCCAGCAGCCCTGAGGGGGCGCTGAATGAAAAACTGTTTTTT; CDR3aa: CASSPEGALNEKLFF
v_gene: TRBV27; abundance: few; d_gene: NA; j_gene: TRBJ2-3; CDR3nt: TGTGCCAGCATGGTCGCGCTAGCTGCAGATACGCAGTATTTT; CDR3aa: CASMVALAADTQYF
v_gene: TRBV9; abundance: NA; d_gene: TRBD1; j_gene: TRBJ2-1; CDR3nt: TGTGCCAGCAGGGCCGGGACAGCCTACAATGAGCAGTTCTTC; CDR3aa: CASRAGTAYNEQFF
v_gene: TRBV2; abundance: NA; d_gene: NA; j_gene: TRBJ2-7; CDR3nt: TGTGCCAGCAACTCAGGGAATAACCACGAGCAGTACTTC; CDR3aa: CASNSGNNHEQYF
v_gene: TRBV5-1; abundance: few; d_gene: NA; j_gene: TRBJ2-1; CDR3nt: TGCGCCAGCAGCTTGTTTGTCAACGGCCCCGGGACGCGGAACGGTGAGCAGTTCTTC; CDR3aa: CASSLFVNGPGTRNGEQFF
v_gene: TRBV18; abundance: NA; d_gene: TRBD2; j_gene: TRBJ2-5; CDR3nt: TGTGCCAGCTCACCTGGACTAGCGGGAGGGTCCAGAAAGACCCAGTACTTC; CDR3aa: CASSPGLAGGSRKTQYF
v_gene: TRBV9; abundance: few; d_gene: NA; j_gene: TRBJ2-3; CDR3nt: TGTGCCAGCAGCGTAGGTGTAGGGCGAGCAGATACGCAGTATTTT; CDR3aa: CASSVGVGRADTQYF
v_gene: TRBV6-5; abundance: NA; d_gene: NA; j_gene: TRBJ2-7; CDR3nt: TGTGCCAGCAGTTACTTCCTGGGTAACGGCGTTACCTACGAGCAGTACTTC; CDR3aa: CASSYFLGNGVTYEQYF
v_gene: TRBV7-9; abundance: NA; d_gene: NA; j_gene: TRBJ2-1; CDR3nt: TGTGCCAGCAGCCCGACCCCAGGAAGCTCCTACAATGAGCAGTTCTTC; CDR3aa: CASSPTPGSSYNEQFF
v_gene: TRBV4-1; abundance: NA; d_gene: TRBD2; j_gene: TRBJ2-7; CDR3nt: TGCGCCAGCAGCCAGTTACTAGCGGGAGTTTCCTACGAGCAGTACTTC; CDR3aa: CASSQLLAGVSYEQYF
v_gene: TRBV7-9; abundance: NA; d_gene: TRBD2; j_gene: TRBJ2-1; CDR3nt: TGTGCCAGCAGCTTAGGAGGACTAGCGGGAGACTACAATGAGCAGTTCTTC; CDR3aa: CASSLGGLAGDYNEQFF
v_gene: TRBV10-3; abundance: NA; d_gene: TRBD1; j_gene: TRBJ2-7; CDR3nt: TGTGCCACCGAGGGGGCAGGGAACTACGAGCAGTACTTC; CDR3aa: CATEGAGNYEQYF
v_gene: TRBV10-3; abundance: few; d_gene: NA; j_gene: TRBJ1-5; CDR3nt: TGTGCCATCAGTGAGAACCCGATTAATCAGCCCCAGCATTTT; CDR3aa: CAISENPINQPQHF
v_gene: TRBV11-2; abundance: NA; d_gene: NA; j_gene: TRBJ1-2; CDR3nt: TGTGCCAGCAGCAACTACGGAAGCGAACGCCTCCTTGGTGGCTACACCTTC; CDR3aa: CASSNYGSERLLGGYTF
v_gene: TRBV5-4; abundance: once; d_gene: TRBD2; j_gene: TRBJ2-1; CDR3nt: TGTGCCAGCAGCTCCACGTACGGGGGGAGGTTCGGGGAGACCCAGTTCTTC; CDR3aa: CASSSTYGGRFGETQFF
v_gene: TRBV6-5; abundance: few; d_gene: NA; j_gene: TRBJ2-1; CDR3nt: TGTGCCAGCAAGCCGAGGACAGACCATTCCTACAATGAGCAGTTCTTC; CDR3aa: CASKPRTDHSYNEQFF
v_gene: TRBV29-1; abundance: NA; d_gene: TRBD2; j_gene: TRBJ2-5; CDR3nt: TGCAGCGCAGGAGTACTAGCGGACAATGAGCAGTACTTC; CDR3aa: CSAGVLADNEQYF
v_gene: TRBV2; abundance: few; d_gene: TRBD2; j_gene: TRBJ2-7; CDR3nt: TGTGCCAGCAGACCGTTTCCGGCGGGAGGGCCGGACGAGCAGTACTTC; CDR3aa: CASRPFPAGGPDEQYF